This T cell receptor (beta chain) emerged from a study of T cells after somatic rescue of genetic block. With regard to this clone: Its ends do not fully match the called genes, so a read error is possible.

This table comes from immunoSEQ multiplex PCR, and its TCRdb copy is limited to in-frame clones, with some not included. This sample has about 15,000 clones; around 68% occur once, and the top ten carry approximately 30%. The CDR3 runs to 13 residues. Germline CDR1 is SSHAT and CDR2 is FNYEAQ (reference sequence). This receptor was identified in a man younger than 35. The sample consisted of peripheral blood mononuclear cells (PBMCs). The chain joins TRBV7-7 to TRBJ2-5, with D possibly matching TRBD2 (5 bases). This CDR3 is CASSLRRRETQYF. CDR3 nucleotides: TGTGCTAGCAGCTTACGGAGGCGAGAGACCCAGTACTTC.